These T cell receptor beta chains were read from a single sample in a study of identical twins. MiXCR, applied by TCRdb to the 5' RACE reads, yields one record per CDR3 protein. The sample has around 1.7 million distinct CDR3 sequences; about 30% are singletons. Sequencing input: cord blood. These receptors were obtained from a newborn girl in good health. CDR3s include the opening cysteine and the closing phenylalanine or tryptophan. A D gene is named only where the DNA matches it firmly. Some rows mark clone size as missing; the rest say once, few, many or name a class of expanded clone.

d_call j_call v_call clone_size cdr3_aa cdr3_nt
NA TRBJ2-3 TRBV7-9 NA CAGSSHTDTQYF TGTGCCGGCAGCTCCCACACAGATACGCAGTATTTT
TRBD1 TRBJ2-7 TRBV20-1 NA CSASRDSSYNEQYF TGCAGTGCTAGTAGGGACAGCTCCTACAATGAGCAGTACTTC
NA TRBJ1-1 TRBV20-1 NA CSPRRGEKAFF TGCAGTCCCCGGAGGGGAGAGAAAGCTTTCTTT
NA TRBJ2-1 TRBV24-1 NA CATSDLWGYNEQFF TGTGCCACCAGTGATTTGTGGGGTTACAATGAGCAGTTCTTC
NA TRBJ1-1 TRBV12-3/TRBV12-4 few CASSPRSGTEAFF TGTGCCAGCAGTCCCCGGTCGGGCACTGAAGCTTTCTTT
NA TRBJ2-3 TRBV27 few CASSFKRADSDTQYF TGTGCCAGCAGTTTCAAGCGGGCAGATTCAGATACGCAGTATTTT
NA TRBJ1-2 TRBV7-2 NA CASSLPHGGYTF TGTGCCAGCAGCTTGCCGCATGGAGGCTACACCTTC
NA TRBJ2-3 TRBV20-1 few CSASVLGGGRTDTQYF TGCAGTGCTAGTGTTCTAGGGGGGGGACGCACAGATACGCAGTATTTT
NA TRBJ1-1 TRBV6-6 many CASSYFNTEAFF TGTGCCAGCAGTTATTTTAACACTGAAGCTTTCTTT
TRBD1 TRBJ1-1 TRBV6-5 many CASSPDRVGTEAFF TGTGCCAGCTCCCCTGACAGGGTCGGCACTGAAGCTTTCTTT
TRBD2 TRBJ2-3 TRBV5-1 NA CASSSLGLVPDTQYF TGCGCCAGCAGCTCCCTGGGACTAGTCCCAGATACGCAGTATTTT
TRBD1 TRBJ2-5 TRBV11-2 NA CASSILTGRQETQYF TGTGCCAGCAGCATACTGACAGGGCGCCAAGAGACCCAGTACTTC
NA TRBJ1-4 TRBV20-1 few CSATKGATNEKLFF TGCAGTGCCACAAAGGGAGCAACTAATGAAAAACTGTTTTTT
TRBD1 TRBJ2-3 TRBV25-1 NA CASKGDRVTDTQYF TGTGCCAGCAAGGGGGACAGGGTGACAGATACGCAGTATTTT
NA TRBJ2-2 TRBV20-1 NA CSATLLARGNTGELFF TGCAGTGCTACCCTACTAGCAAGGGGTAACACCGGGGAGCTGTTTTTT
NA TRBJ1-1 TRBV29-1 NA CSVEGAGRVEAFF TGCAGCGTTGAAGGGGCGGGCAGGGTGGAGGCTTTCTTT
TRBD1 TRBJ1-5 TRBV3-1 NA CASSQSFGTGGAGQPQHF TGTGCCAGCAGCCAAAGTTTTGGGACAGGGGGCGCGGGTCAGCCCCAGCATTTT
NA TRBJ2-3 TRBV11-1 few CASSPPLTLDGTPGTDTQYF TGTGCCAGCAGCCCTCCTTTGACCCTCGACGGGACTCCAGGGACAGATACGCAGTATTTT
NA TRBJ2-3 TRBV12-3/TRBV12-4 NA CASSLGRRGSTDAQYF TGTGCCAGCAGTTTAGGCCGAAGGGGAAGCACAGATGCGCAGTATTTT
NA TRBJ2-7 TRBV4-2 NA CASSQLSQHLLTEQYF TGTGCCAGCAGCCAATTAAGCCAGCACCTCCTCACCGAGCAGTACTTC
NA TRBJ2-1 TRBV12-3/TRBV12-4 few CASSRRVTDEQFF TGTGCCAGCAGTCGAAGGGTTACGGATGAGCAGTTCTTC
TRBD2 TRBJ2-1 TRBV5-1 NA CASSSYLREGHNEQFF TGCGCCAGCAGCTCCTATTTGCGGGAGGGACACAATGAGCAGTTCTTC
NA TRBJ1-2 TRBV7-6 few CASSLGPLKKLGYGYTF TGTGCCAGCAGCTTAGGACCCCTTAAGAAGCTCGGCTATGGCTACACCTTC
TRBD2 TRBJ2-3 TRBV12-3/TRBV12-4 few CASSYSGDRTDTQYF TGTGCCAGCAGTTATAGCGGGGACCGCACAGATACGCAGTATTTT
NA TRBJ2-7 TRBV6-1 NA CASSAQGRPTGEQYF TGTGCCAGCAGTGCTCAGGGGCGACCTACGGGCGAGCAGTACTTC
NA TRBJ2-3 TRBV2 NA CASTIGDTDTQYF TGTGCCAGCACTATAGGCGACACAGATACGCAGTATTTT
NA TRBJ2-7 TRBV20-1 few CSAARDNSYEQYF TGCAGTGCCGCCCGGGACAACTCCTACGAGCAGTACTTC
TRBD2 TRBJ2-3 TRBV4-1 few CASSHPGRADTQYF TGCGCCAGCAGCCACCCTGGGAGGGCTGATACGCAGTATTTT
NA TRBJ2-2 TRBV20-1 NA CSARDSWTGELFF TGCAGTGCTAGGGACAGTTGGACCGGGGAGCTGTTTTTT
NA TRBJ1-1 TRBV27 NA CASTPELRNTEAFF TGTGCCAGCACTCCAGAGCTGAGAAACACTGAAGCTTTCTTT
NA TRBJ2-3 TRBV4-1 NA CASSRLPAGVDTQYF TGCGCCAGCAGCCGACTTCCGGCCGGGGTAGATACGCAGTATTTT
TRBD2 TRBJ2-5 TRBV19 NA CASRLTSGAKYEQYF TGTGCCAGTAGGTTAACTAGCGGGGCCAAATATGAGCAGTACTTC
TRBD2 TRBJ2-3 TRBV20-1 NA CSAVSGGTDTQYF TGCAGTGCCGTTAGCGGGGGCACAGATACGCAGTATTTT
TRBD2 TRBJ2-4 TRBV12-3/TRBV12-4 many CASSQRGGHGNIQYF TGTGCCAGCAGCCAGCGGGGGGGCCATGGGAACATTCAGTACTTC
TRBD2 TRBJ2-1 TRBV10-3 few CAISESGRYNEQFF TGTGCCATCAGTGAAAGCGGGAGGTACAATGAGCAGTTCTTC
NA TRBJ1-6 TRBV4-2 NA CASSQEAHSYNSPLHF TGTGCCAGCAGCCAAGAAGCACACTCCTATAATTCACCCCTCCACTTT